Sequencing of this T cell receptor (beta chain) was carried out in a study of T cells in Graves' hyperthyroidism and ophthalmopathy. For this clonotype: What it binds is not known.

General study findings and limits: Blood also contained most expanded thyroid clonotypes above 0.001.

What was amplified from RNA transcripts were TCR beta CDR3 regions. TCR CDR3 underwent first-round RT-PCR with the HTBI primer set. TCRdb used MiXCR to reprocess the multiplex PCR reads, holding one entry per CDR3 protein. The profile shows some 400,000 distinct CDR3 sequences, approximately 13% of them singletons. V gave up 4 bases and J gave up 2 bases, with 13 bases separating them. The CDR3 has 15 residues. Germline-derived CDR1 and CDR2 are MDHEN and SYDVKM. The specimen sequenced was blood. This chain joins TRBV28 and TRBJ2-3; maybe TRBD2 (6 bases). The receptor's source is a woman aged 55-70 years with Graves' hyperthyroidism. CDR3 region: CASSSGTLITDTQYF. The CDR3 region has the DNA TGTGCCAGCAGTTCCGGGACTCTTATCACAGATACGCAGTATTTT.